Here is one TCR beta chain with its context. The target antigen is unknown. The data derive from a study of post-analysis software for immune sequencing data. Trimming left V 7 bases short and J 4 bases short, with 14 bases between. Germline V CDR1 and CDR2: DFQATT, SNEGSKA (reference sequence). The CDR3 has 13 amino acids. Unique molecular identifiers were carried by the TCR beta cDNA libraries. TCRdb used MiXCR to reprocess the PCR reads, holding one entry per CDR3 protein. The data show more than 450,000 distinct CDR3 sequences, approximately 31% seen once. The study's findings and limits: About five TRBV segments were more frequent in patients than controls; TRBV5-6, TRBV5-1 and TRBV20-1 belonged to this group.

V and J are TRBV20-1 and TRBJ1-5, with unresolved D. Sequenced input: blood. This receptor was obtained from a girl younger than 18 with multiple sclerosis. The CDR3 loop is CSVKDGLNQPQHF. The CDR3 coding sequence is TGCAGTGTAAAGGACGGGTTAAATCAGCCCCAGCATTTT.